This T cell receptor beta chain was documented in a study of blood T cell repertoires in COVID-19. Method: immunoSEQ multiplex PCR; TCRdb's copy keeps in-frame clones and lacks some. The sample yields about 190,000 clones, approximately 80% seen once. The V segment lost 4 bases and the J segment 4 bases; nucleotides outside the gene matches: 13. The CDR3 loop spans 17 amino acids. Germline V CDR1 and CDR2: KGHSH, LQKENI. The sample taken for sequencing was peripheral blood. The chain has TRBV18 and TRBJ2-3; 8 bases are a match to TRBD1. The source of this sequence is a man aged 45 to 65 who had recovered from COVID-19. The CDR3 sequence: CASSLDRGTVSSDTQYF. The DNA for the CDR3 is TGTGCCAGCTCACTAGACAGGGGAACTGTTTCATCAGATACGCAGTATTTT.